A selection of T cell receptor beta chains follows, all from one sample in a study of blood T cell repertoires in COVID-19. The assay was immunoSEQ multiplex PCR, and TCRdb's table has in-frame clones only and misses some. Of 300,000 to 450,000 clones in the sample, about 90% are singletons; the top ten hold approximately 2.5%. Sequencing was done on a sample of peripheral blood. The source of these receptors is a woman aged 60 to 75 with COVID-19, enrolled during active disease. CDR3s leave out the opening cysteine and the closing phenylalanine or tryptophan.

v_call	cdr3_aa
TRBV2	ASTATAGNTIY
TRBV28	ASSLGRRGGAYEQY
TRBV11-3	ASSSTVSEAF
TRBV5-6	ASSLAWEEAF
TRBV7-6	ASSLAFLAGGDTGELF
TRBV18	ASSPLGLASDTQY
TRBV12-3/TRBV12-4	ASSFSELEQY
TRBV6-1	ASSDREGRYGYT
TRBV28	ASMAGSSYEQY
TRBV5-1	ASATRALANYGYT
TRBV28	ASRFPGLGYNEQF
TRBV7-2	ASSLPTAGLTEAF
TRBV5-1	ASWDRGSSYEQY
TRBV9	ASSVDGGQSNNEQF
TRBV18	ASSQQSTNEKLF
TRBV5-1	ASRGLAGTETQY
TRBV18	ASSPPTGNQPQH
TRBV3-1/TRBV3-2	ASSPGLAGGNEQF
TRBV6-6	ASSPSLGQGASGELF
TRBV11-2	ASSLMASGAQETQY
TRBV7-6	ASSLGAGRSEQY
TRBV10-3	ASRDSSHEQY
TRBV3-1/TRBV3-2	ASSQFTGTANT
TRBV7-9	ASSSNRGGNQPQH
TRBV21-1	ASSKAGQGRPTEAF
TRBV7-8	ASSSGQIGNTEAF
TRBV28	ASSLGTAGETEAF
TRBV29-1	SSQATNYGYT
TRBV7-9	ASSFIAGTGELF
TRBV3-1/TRBV3-2	ASSPVTSADTQY
TRBV28	ASSLWNVVQGYGYT
TRBV7-8	ASSLVAKNTEAF
TRBV27	ASSPSRTGVEVTNEKLF
TRBV21-1	ASSKALSRGLNTEAF
TRBV11-2	ASSFTSGAQETQY
TRBV28	ASTQMGQRAFSYEQY
TRBV19	ASTSRGGASTDTQY
TRBV7-9	ASSLGYTGGDTQY
TRBV5-1	ASRLAGGRREQF
TRBV3-1/TRBV3-2	ASSQVTANYGYT
TRBV28	ASRDSAGGDEKLF
TRBV5-1	ASRGGGATPYEQY
TRBV5-4	ASSLDSYGYT
TRBV5-1	ASSPPPQGARNEQF
TRBV19	ASSNRAGDEQY
TRBV7-8	ASSLEGKRLF
TRBV30	AWSRNRGPYEQY
TRBV30	AWSHMIQETQY
TRBV6-5	ASSYGKSGTEKLF
TRBV10-3	ATGYSYNSPLH
TRBV5-4	ASSSPGQGDEQY
TRBV3-1/TRBV3-2	ARDRGPY
TRBV19	ASSAGLAGGPRETQY
TRBV11-2	ASSLDRAPPYEQY